A selection of T cell receptor beta chains follows, all from one sample in a study of T-cell memory formation after mild COVID-19. TCRdb ran MiXCR on the 5' RACE reads and lists one entry per CDR3 protein. This sample yields 200,000 to 250,000 distinct CDR3 sequences, of which roughly 15% are seen a single time; about 4% belongs to the top ten. Source material: PBMCs or a T cell subset sorted from them (not recorded which). These receptors came from a man younger than 35 who had mild COVID-19 (a few samples of this study predate the infection). Cell type and time point are not known. CDR3s include the opening cysteine and the closing phenylalanine or tryptophan. Each record gives: clone size, V gene, J gene, D gene, CDR3 protein, CDR3 DNA. D genes are given only for firm matches. Size is stated for part of the rows, as once, few or many counts, or as a class when the clone is expanded.

>-|TRBV4-1|TRBJ1-6|-
CASSPREGQGSPLHF
TGCGCCAGCAGCCCCCGGGAAGGGCAAGGTTCACCCCTCCACTTT
>few|TRBV12-3/TRBV12-4|TRBJ2-1|TRBD1
CASIHRGEQFF
TGTGCCAGCATCCACAGGGGTGAGCAGTTCTTC
>once|TRBV5-1|TRBJ2-1|TRBD1
CASSTGQGVSYNEQFF
TGCGCCAGCAGCACCGGACAGGGGGTCTCCTACAATGAGCAGTTCTTC
>many|TRBV28|TRBJ1-6|-
CASSFMQGYSPLHF
TGTGCCAGCAGTTTTATGCAGGGTTATTCACCCCTCCACTTT
>-|TRBV7-2|TRBJ2-3|TRBD2
CASSNIRASGSDTQYF
TGTGCCAGCAGCAATATCCGGGCTAGCGGGTCAGATACGCAGTATTTT
>-|TRBV5-1|TRBJ1-1|-
CASSFAPGSPARSKNTEAFF
TGCGCCAGCAGCTTTGCCCCCGGCTCCCCGGCCCGGAGCAAGAACACTGAAGCTTTCTTT
>few|TRBV7-2|TRBJ2-2|-
CASSYGYTGELFF
TGTGCCAGCAGCTACGGATACACCGGGGAGCTGTTTTTT
>many|TRBV3-1|TRBJ1-5|-
CASSQTGGYSNQPQHF
TGTGCCAGCAGCCAAACAGGCGGATATAGCAATCAGCCCCAGCATTTT
>-|TRBV5-1|TRBJ2-6|TRBD1
CASSTGTGLRGANVLTF
TGCGCCAGCAGTACCGGGACAGGTCTCCGTGGGGCCAACGTCCTGACTTTC
>few|TRBV28|TRBJ2-5|TRBD1
CASRPIGTANQETQYF
TGTGCCAGCAGACCGATAGGGACAGCCAACCAAGAGACCCAGTACTTC
>-|TRBV11-2|TRBJ2-5|TRBD2
CASSSLAGGGETQYF
TGTGCCAGCAGCTCACTAGCGGGGGGTGGAGAGACCCAGTACTTC
>few|TRBV9|TRBJ2-3|TRBD2
CASSRGLAGFPDTQYF
TGTGCCAGCAGCCGGGGACTAGCGGGGTTCCCAGATACGCAGTATTTT
>many|TRBV7-2|TRBJ1-2|-
CASSPQPPGLGDGYTF
TGTGCCAGCAGCCCACAACCGCCGGGGCTGGGGGATGGCTACACCTTC
>-|TRBV5-1|TRBJ1-2|-
CASSLFLNTGYTF
TGCGCCAGCAGCTTGTTTTTAAACACTGGCTACACCTTC
>few|TRBV11-3|TRBJ2-1|-
CASSVTGIYNEQFF
TGTGCCAGCAGCGTTACTGGGATCTACAATGAGCAGTTCTTC
>few|TRBV4-2|TRBJ2-5|-
CASSRMGKETQYF
TGTGCCAGCAGCCGCATGGGAAAGGAGACCCAGTACTTC
>-|TRBV5-6|TRBJ1-6|-
CASSPLGGSSPLHF
TGTGCCAGCAGCCCGCTTGGGGGCTCCTCACCCCTCCACTTT
>-|TRBV12-3/TRBV12-4|TRBJ1-3|-
CASSLWGSGNTIYF
TGTGCCAGCAGTTTGTGGGGTTCTGGAAACACCATATATTTT
>many|TRBV5-1|TRBJ2-5|TRBD2
CASSFGLTGTSPSETQYF
TGCGCCAGCAGCTTTGGGCTAACCGGGACTAGCCCGTCGGAGACCCAGTACTTC
>many|TRBV20-1|TRBJ2-3|TRBD2
CSASDSGGADTQYF
TGCAGTGCTAGTGATAGCGGGGGGGCAGATACGCAGTATTTT
>few|TRBV20-1|TRBJ1-5|-
CSAYLRVGQPQHF
TGCAGTGCTTATCTCAGGGTTGGACAGCCCCAGCATTTT
>few|TRBV11-2|TRBJ2-2|-
CASGRGNTGELFF
TGTGCCAGCGGAAGGGGGAACACCGGGGAGCTGTTTTTT
>few|TRBV24-1|TRBJ2-2|-
CATSDWDTVNTGELFF
TGTGCCACCAGTGACTGGGACACCGTGAACACCGGGGAGCTGTTTTTT
>-|TRBV5-1|TRBJ1-2|-
CASSLDTGANYGYTF
TGCGCCAGCAGCTTGGACACGGGGGCTAACTATGGCTACACCTTC